This entry is about one TCR beta chain. The participants were between roughly 18 and 100 years old and came from roughly 24 US areas. The data derive from a study of blood T cell repertoires in COVID-19. Background on the study: Acute and convalescent COVID-19 specimens originated in the United States, Italy and Spain.

Trimming shortened V by 5 bases and J by 4 bases, and 11 bases separated the two germline ends. This CDR3 comprises 12 residues. Germline-derived CDR1 and CDR2 are SQVTM and ANQGSEA. Per the study methods: Estimation of nucleated cell counts was performed using reference gene primer amplification. Libraries were prepared by immunoSEQ multiplex PCR; TCRdb keeps only in-frame clonotypes and omits some of them. The DNA was the basis for D and trimming; V, J and clone size are from that table. The sample contains about 180,000 clones, roughly 85% of which appear only once. The sequence came from a woman younger than 30 who had recovered from COVID-19. The sequenced sample was PBMCs or T cells enriched from blood (not recorded which). The J gene is TRBJ2-5, the V gene TRBV29-1, with TRBD1 as a possible D gene (6 bases). CDR3 in DNA: TGCAGCGTTCAAACAGGGATAGAGACCCAGTACTTC. Translated, it gives CSVQTGIETQYF.